One sample yielded the 22 T cell receptor beta chains listed below, sequenced in a study of cytomegalovirus exposure and HLA in healthy donors. The primer mix had 60 Vbeta and 13 Jbeta primers. Some clones are missing from TCRdb's copy, which holds only in-frame ones; the method was immunoSEQ multiplex PCR. Seen here are about 78,000 clones, around 80% observed once, and the top ten hold around 23%. Material: PBMCs. Every receptor here comes from a woman aged 45-65 years in good health and CMV-seropositive.

This sequence joins TRBV6-4 and TRBJ1-1; a possible D gene is TRBD1 (6 bases). Trimming removed 6 bases from V and 1 base from J, with 6 bases in between. CDR1 and CDR2 from the germline V gene are MRHNA and SNTAGT. This CDR3 has 12 residues. The CDR3 coding sequence is TGTGCCAGCAGGGGACAGAACACTGAAGCTTTCTTT. This gives the protein CASRGQNTEAFF.

The rearrangement uses TRBV6-5 and TRBJ1-1, with D possibly TRBD1 on 6 matching bases. The CDR3 is 15 residues long. Trimming stripped 2 bases from V and 5 bases from J, with 15 bases between. Germline values: CDR1 MNHEY, CDR2 SVGAGI. The CDR3 loop is CASSYHLTGRTEAFF. The CDR3 bases are TGTGCCAGCAGTTACCACTTAACAGGGCGGACTGAAGCTTTCTTT.

This clone was counted between two and nine times. The chain has TRBV27 and TRBJ2-7, with D maybe TRBD2 (5 bases). This CDR3 contains 12 residues. Germline V gene sequence: CDR1 MNHEY, CDR2 SMNVEV (reference sequence). With 11 bases removed from V and 6 bases from J, the gap between germline ends came to 17 bases. The DNA of the CDR3 is TGTGCCTCGGGGAGAAGTGGCGGCGAGCAGTACGTC. Amino acid sequence: CASGRSGGEQYV.

Remarks on this clone: No conserved phenylalanine or tryptophan ends this CDR3, so it is likely a read error. V is TRBV27 and J is TRBJ1-5; D gene unclear. From germline, CDR1 is MNHEY and CDR2 SMNVEV (reference sequence). The CDR3 loop spans 13 amino acids. The V and J ends lost 2 bases and 7 bases respectively, with 9 bases between them. CDR3 amino acids: CASSLAPGQPQHS. The CDR3 DNA follows: TGTGCCAGCAGTTTAGCCCCGGGACAGCCCCAGCATTCT.

This clone was seen only a few times. The V gene is TRBV5-1, the J gene TRBJ2-2, with D perhaps matching TRBD1 (5 bases). This CDR3 is 13 amino acids long. Germline assignment: CDR1 SGHRS and CDR2 YFSETQ. Trimming cost V 0 bases and J 5 bases, with 5 bases left between them. In nucleotides, the CDR3 is TGCGCCAGCAGCTTGGGACAGACCGGGGAGCTGTTTTTT. This gives the protein CASSLGQTGELFF.

The chain couples TRBV15 to TRBJ2-2, with a possible D match to TRBD1 (6 bases). This CDR3 contains 14 residues. From germline, CDR1 is LNHNV and CDR2 YYDKDF (reference sequence). The V end lost 8 bases, the J end lost 3 bases, and 13 bases lay between the germline ends. CDR3 sequence (DNA): TGTGCCACCCACCGGGACATACACACCGGGGAGCTGTTTTTT. Amino acid sequence: CATHRDIHTGELFF.

On this clone itself: The junction differs from germline at one of its ends, possibly a read error. The chain recombines TRBV5-1 with TRBJ2-1, with D possibly TRBD1 on 5 matching bases. CDR1 and CDR2 (germline): SGHRS, YFSETQ. The CDR3 runs 14 residues. CDR3 amino acids: CASSLSGPDNGQFF. Written as DNA, the CDR3 is TGCGCCAGCAGCTTGTCGGGCCCGGACAATGGGCAGTTCTTC.

This clone has only a few counts. The chain recombines TRBV5-1 with TRBJ1-2; D gene uncertain. The CDR3 sequence is 14 residues long. Trimming cost V 0 bases and J 1 base, with 7 bases left between them. CDR1 and CDR2 from the germline V gene are SGHRS and YFSETQ. The CDR3 DNA follows: TGCGCCAGCAGCTTGGGTGCAGTTAACTATGGCTACACCTTC. Translated, it gives CASSLGAVNYGYTF.

This clone was detected only once. V is TRBV7-3 and J is TRBJ1-2, with 8 bases fitting TRBD1. The CDR3 totals 13 residues. The V and J ends lost 3 bases and 7 bases, in that order; junction bases with no gene match: 4. The germline V gene has CDR1 SGHTA and CDR2 FQGTGA. The CDR3 DNA reads TGTGCCAGCAGCTTGCCAGGGGGCCGTGGCTACACCTTC. Translation gives CASSLPGGRGYTF.

This chain uses TRBV20-1 with TRBJ2-1; D gene ambiguous. CDR3 length equals 11 residues. Trimming shortened V by 3 bases and J by 5 bases, and 5 bases separated the two germline ends. CDR1 and CDR2 from the germline V gene are DFQATT and SNEGSKA (reference sequence). This CDR3 is CSASGDNEQFF. The CDR3 coding sequence is TGCAGTGCTAGCGGAGACAATGAGCAGTTCTTC.

This chain connects TRBV6-6 to TRBJ2-5, with 7 bases identical to TRBD1. Germline CDR1 is MNHNY and CDR2 is SVGAGI (reference sequence). V shed 2 bases, J shed 11 bases, and the junction held 5 bases outside the gene matches. The CDR3 contains 12 residues. DNA of the CDR3: TGTGCCAGCAGTTACGCAGACAGGGAGCAGTACTTC. Residues: CASSYADREQYF.

The rearrangement links TRBV19 to TRBJ1-6, with D possibly matching TRBD1 (6 bases). There are 13 residues in the CDR3. Trimming pared 10 bases from V and 9 bases from J, leaving 16 bases between. Germline V gives CDR1 LNHDA, CDR2 SQIVND (reference sequence). The CDR3 loop reads CATSAGGASPLHF. The CDR3 nucleotides are TGTGCCACCAGCGCGGGGGGCGCTTCACCCCTCCACTTT.

The chain carries TRBV5-1 and TRBJ1-6; D ambiguous. Germline V gene data show CDR1 as SGHRS and CDR2 as YFSETQ. V was pared by 5 bases and J by 5 bases, with 11 bases between. The CDR3 spans 14 residues. CDR3 residues: CASRSDINNSPLHF. Here the CDR3 DNA reads TGCGCCAGCAGATCTGACATTAATAATTCACCCCTCCACTTT.

The V gene is TRBV19, the J gene TRBJ2-7; tentative D call: TRBD1 (6 bases). In germline, CDR1 is LNHDA, CDR2 SQIVND (reference sequence). V lost 4 bases, J lost 2 bases, and 12 bases lay in between. The CDR3 has 14 amino acids. CDR3 nucleotide sequence: TGTGCCAGTAGTAGGGGGCAGGCACCCTACGAGCAGTACTTC. This codes for CASSRGQAPYEQYF.

This chain links TRBV5-4 with TRBJ2-3; 16 nucleotides line up with TRBD2. Germline V CDR1 and CDR2: SGHNT, YYREEE (reference sequence). J was trimmed by 5 bases and V by 3 bases; bases with no gene match: 6. The CDR3 has 17 residues. CDR3 in DNA: TGTGCCAGCAGCTCGGGACTAGCGGGGGGGCCCATAGATACGCAGTATTTT. Translating it yields CASSSGLAGGPIDTQYF.

V usage is TRBV4-1 and J usage is TRBJ2-5; TRBD1 matches 7 bases. J was trimmed by 1 base and V by 4 bases; bases with no gene match: 9. The CDR3 is 16 residues long. Germline CDR1 is MGHRA and CDR2 is YSYEKL. The CDR3 spells CASSLPEQGSQETQYF. CDR3 nucleotide sequence: TGCGCCAGCAGCCTACCCGAACAGGGGTCCCAAGAGACCCAGTACTTC.

The chain joins TRBV20-1 to TRBJ1-2; D uncertain. The CDR3 is 11 residues long. Per the germline V gene, CDR1 is DFQATT and CDR2 is SNEGSKA (reference sequence). V lost 8 bases to trimming and J lost 5 bases, with 12 bases between them. The CDR3: CSNPDGYGYTF. DNA for the CDR3: TGCAGTAACCCCGACGGGTATGGCTACACCTTC.

V is TRBV5-5 and J is TRBJ2-7; TRBD1 matches at 7 bases. Germline-derived CDR1 and CDR2 are SGHKS and YYEKEE (reference sequence). V lost 7 bases to trimming and J lost 4 bases; unmatched junction nucleotides: 8. The length of the CDR3 is 13 residues. In DNA form, the CDR3 reads TGTGCCAGCTCACCCACAGGGGTGTACGAGCAGTACTTC. Encoded protein: CASSPTGVYEQYF. Full variable domain (outside the CDR3, taken from reference TRBV5-5 and TRBJ2-7): DAGVTQSPTHLIKTRGQQVTLRCSPISGHKSVSWYQQVLGQGPQFIFQYYEKEERGRGNFPDRFSARQFPNYSSELNVNALLLGDSALYLCASSPTGVYEQYFGPGTRLTVT.

This rearrangement joins TRBV10-2 to TRBJ1-5; D call uncertain. V lost 7 bases and J lost 9, with 16 bases in between. This CDR3 is built from 13 residues. The germline CDR1 and CDR2 sequences are WSHSY and SAAADI. CDR3 nucleotide sequence: TGCGCCAGCACCCCCAGCAGCGGGTCGCCCCAGCATTTT. Its protein is CASTPSSGSPQHF.

This clone was counted between two and nine times. The chain combines TRBV5-6 with TRBJ1-5, with D hard to call. V lost 5 bases and J 3 bases, leaving 6 bases between the germline ends. The CDR3 has 12 amino acids. Germline-derived CDR1 and CDR2 are SGHDT and YYEEEE. CDR3: CASSAVNQPQHF. The CDR3 DNA sequence: TGTGCCAGCAGTGCGGTCAATCAGCCCCAGCATTTT.

The chain is built from TRBV5-6 and TRBJ1-6; the D gene is possibly TRBD1 (5 bases). Between the trimmed V and J ends, which lost 0 bases and 11 bases, there was a span of 9 bases. The length of the CDR3 is 13 residues. Looked up from germline, CDR1 is SGHDT and CDR2 is YYEEEE. The CDR3: CASSLVGGAPLHF. The CDR3 region has the DNA TGTGCCAGCAGCTTGGTGGGGGGGGCACCCCTCCACTTT. The full variable domain, completed using reference TRBV5-6 and TRBJ1-6, is DAGVTQSPTHLIKTRGQQVTLRCSPKSGHDTVSWYQQALGQGPQFIFQYYEEEERQRGNFPDRFSGHQFPNYSSELNVNALLLGDSALYLCASSLVGGAPLHFGNGTRLTVT.

This clone was seen once. The chain is built from TRBV5-4 and TRBJ2-1; 9 nucleotides line up with TRBD2. The CDR3 runs to 15 residues. The V gene end was trimmed by 1 base and the J gene end by 7 bases; junction bases not matched to a gene: 6. From germline, CDR1 is SGHNT and CDR2 YYREEE (reference sequence). The CDR3 loop is CASSLNSGSGNEQFF. CDR3 coding DNA: TGTGCCAGCAGCTTGAATAGCGGGAGTGGAAATGAGCAGTTCTTC.